This T cell receptor (beta chain) derives from a study of T cell responses to AZD1222 COVID-19 vaccine. Study-level background: Analyses pooled second doses at about 4 or about 12 weeks.

Looked up from germline, CDR1 is MNHEY and CDR2 is SVGAGI. CDR3 length: 10 residues. The V end lost 10 bases, the J end lost 6 bases, and 7 bases lay between the germline ends. Worth noting for this clone: What it binds is unknown.

Broader study findings: Nearly half of spike-specific TCRs reportedly target variant regions that are unmutated in the B.1.351 and B.1.1.7 variants. Two doses of AZD1222 preceded a rise in Spike-specific TCR breadth and depth.

TCRdb's copy holds only in-frame clones and misses some; the assay was immunoSEQ multiplex PCR. The data contain 95,000 or so clones, roughly 89% of them seen just once; the ten biggest clones take up 3.5% to 4.5%. This chain connects TRBV6-5 to TRBJ2-1, with no clear D. This receptor was obtained from an adult in good health. Sequencing was performed on peripheral blood, taken on day 0 of AZD1222 vaccination. The CDR3 here is CATQSNEQFF. The CDR3 DNA sequence: TGTGCCACTCAGAGCAATGAGCAGTTCTTC.